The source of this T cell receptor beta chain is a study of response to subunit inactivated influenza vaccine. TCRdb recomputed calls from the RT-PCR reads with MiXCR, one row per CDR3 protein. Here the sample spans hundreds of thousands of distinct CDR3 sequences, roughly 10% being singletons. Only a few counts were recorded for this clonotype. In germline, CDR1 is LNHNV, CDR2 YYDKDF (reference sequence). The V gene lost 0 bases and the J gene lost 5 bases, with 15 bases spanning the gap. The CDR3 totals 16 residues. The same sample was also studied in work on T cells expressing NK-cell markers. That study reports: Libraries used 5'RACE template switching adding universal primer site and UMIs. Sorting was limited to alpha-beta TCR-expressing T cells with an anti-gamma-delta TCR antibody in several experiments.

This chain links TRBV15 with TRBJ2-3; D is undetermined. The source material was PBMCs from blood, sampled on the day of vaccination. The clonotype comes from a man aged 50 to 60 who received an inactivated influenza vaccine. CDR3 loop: CATSRDVRLDGDTQYF. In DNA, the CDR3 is TGTGCCACCAGCAGAGATGTCCGGCTAGACGGAGATACGCAGTATTTT. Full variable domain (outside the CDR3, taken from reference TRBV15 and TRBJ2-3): DAMVIQNPRYQVTQFGKPVTLSCSQTLNHNVMYWYQQKSSQAPKLLFHYYDKDFNNEADTPDNFQSRRPNTSFCFLDIRSPGLGDTAMYLCATSRDVRLDGDTQYFGPGTRLTVL.